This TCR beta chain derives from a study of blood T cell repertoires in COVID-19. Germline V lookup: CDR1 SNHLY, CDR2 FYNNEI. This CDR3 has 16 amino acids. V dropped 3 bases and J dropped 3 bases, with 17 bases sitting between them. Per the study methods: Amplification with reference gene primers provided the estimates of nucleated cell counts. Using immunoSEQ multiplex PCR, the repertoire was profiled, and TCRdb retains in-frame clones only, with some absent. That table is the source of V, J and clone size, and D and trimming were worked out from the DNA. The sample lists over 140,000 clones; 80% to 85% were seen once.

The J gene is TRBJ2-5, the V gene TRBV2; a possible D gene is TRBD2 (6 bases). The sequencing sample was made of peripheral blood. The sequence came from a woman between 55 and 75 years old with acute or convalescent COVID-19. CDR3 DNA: TGTGCCAGCAGTGACACTAGCAGGACCGGGGAAGAGACCCAGTACTTC. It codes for CASSDTSRTGEETQYF.